The 4 T cell receptor beta chains in this list originate from one sample, sequenced in a study of blood T cell repertoires in COVID-19. Only in-frame clones appear in the TCRdb table, and some are missing; sequencing was by immunoSEQ multiplex PCR. The data contain over 110,000 clones, roughly 84% of them singletons. Material: PBMCs or T cells enriched from blood (not recorded which). The receptors derive from a man aged 45-60 years in a cohort exposed to, infected with or recovered from COVID-19 (not recorded which).

This sequence joins TRBV5-1 and TRBJ2-2, with 9 positions matching TRBD1. V shed 4 bases and J 5 bases; nucleotides not matched to a gene: 9. CDR1 is SGHRS, CDR2 YFSETQ, per germline. The CDR3 runs 16 residues. The CDR3 region is CASSEQTGGRTGELFF. In nucleotides, the CDR3 is TGCGCCAGCAGCGAACAGACAGGGGGTCGAACCGGGGAGCTGTTTTTT.

DNA for the CDR3: TGTGCCAGCAGCCAAGAAAGGCAGGCTTTCAATGAGCAGTTCTTC. Residues: CASSQERQAFNEQFF. J is TRBJ2-1 and V is TRBV3-1 (or the pseudogene TRBV3-2), with D unclear. Germline values: CDR1 LGHDT, CDR2 YNNKEL (reference sequence). V lost 0 bases and J 6 bases, leaving 12 bases between the germline ends. The CDR3 is made up of 15 amino acids.

This chain links TRBV5-4 with TRBJ2-7; no clear D gene. This CDR3 region has 12 residues. Trimming took off 4 bases at V and 6 bases at J, with 11 bases between the two ends. The V gene's germline CDR1 is SGHNT and CDR2 YYREEE (reference sequence). The CDR3 nucleotides are TGTGCCAGCAGCCCAGATTCCCGCGAGCAGTACTTC. It translates to CASSPDSREQYF.

The chain is built from TRBV27 and TRBJ1-5; no firm D call. The germline V and J ends were trimmed by 5 bases and 0 bases, with 5 bases remaining between them. The CDR3 loop spans 13 amino acids. CDR1 and CDR2 (germline): MNHEY, SMNVEV (reference sequence). This CDR3 reads CASSPNSNQPQHF. The CDR3 DNA reads as TGTGCCAGCAGTCCAAATAGCAATCAGCCCCAGCATTTT.